This T cell receptor beta chain was profiled in a study of OX40 agonist ivuxolimab in advanced cancers. Across the study: Cohort: approximately 79% men, mean age around 60, aged roughly 23 to 90.

A single count supports this clone. Its antigen is not known. Study observations and caveats: CD4+ and CD8+ T cells in blood underwent clonal expansion by week 6 at 0.1 to 3.0 mg/kg. Determination of antigen specificity was not performed for the expanded peripheral T cells.

Method: immunoSEQ multiplex PCR; TCRdb's copy keeps in-frame clones and lacks some. Of roughly 100,000 clones listed, less than 95% are singletons. At cycle 4 day 1, cycle 7 day 1, and baseline, blood was sampled. Source: CD4+ or CD8+ T cells sorted from blood, taken in a trial of the OX40 agonist ivuxolimab. The sequence came from an adult with an advanced solid tumor such as melanoma, head and neck, liver or kidney cancer.

In DNA, the CDR3 is TGCGCCAGCAGTGAGACAGCGGATTATGGCTACACCTTC. Protein product: CASSETADYGYTF. The rearrangement links TRBV10-2 to TRBJ1-2, with D unclear. Germline CDR1 reads WSHSY; CDR2 reads SAAADI. The V end was cut by 2 bases, the J end by 5 bases, with 9 bases between. The CDR3 has 13 amino acids.